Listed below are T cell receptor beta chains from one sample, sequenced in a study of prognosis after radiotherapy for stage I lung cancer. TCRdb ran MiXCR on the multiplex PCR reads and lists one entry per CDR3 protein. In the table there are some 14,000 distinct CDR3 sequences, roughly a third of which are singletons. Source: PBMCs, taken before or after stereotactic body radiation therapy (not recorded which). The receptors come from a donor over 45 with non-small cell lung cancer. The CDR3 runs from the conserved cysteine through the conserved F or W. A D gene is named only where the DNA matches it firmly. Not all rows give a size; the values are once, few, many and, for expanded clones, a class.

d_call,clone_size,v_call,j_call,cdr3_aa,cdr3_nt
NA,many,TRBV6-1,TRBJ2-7,CASASYEQYF,TGTGCCAGCGCGTCCTACGAGCAGTACTTC
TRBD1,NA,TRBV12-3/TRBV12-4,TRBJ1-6,CASRDGLLDRVDSPLHF,TGTGCCAGCAGAGACGGTCTGTTGGACAGGGTGGATTCACCCCTCCACTTT
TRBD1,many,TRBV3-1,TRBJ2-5,CASSSGTGIGETQYF,TGTGCCAGCAGCTCCGGGACAGGCATTGGGGAGACCCAGTACTTC
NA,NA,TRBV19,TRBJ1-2,CASSHTGTHEGTF,TGTGCCAGTAGTCATACCGGGACTCACGAGGGGACCTTC
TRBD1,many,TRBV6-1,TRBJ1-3,CASGGQGFSGNTIYF,TGTGCCAGCGGGGGACAGGGCTTCTCTGGAAACACCATATATTTT
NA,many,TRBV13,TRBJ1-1,CASSSPPRGPNTEAFF,TGTGCCAGCAGCTCCCCGCCTCGGGGGCCGAACACTGAAGCTTTCTTT
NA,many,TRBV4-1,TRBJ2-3,CASSQNQGGVTTTQYF,TGCGCCAGCAGCCAAAATCAAGGGGGGGTTACGACTACGCAGTATTTT
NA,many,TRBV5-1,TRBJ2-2,CASSPARDEPSNTGELFF,TGCGCCAGCAGCCCGGCTAGGGACGAACCTTCGAACACCGGGGAGCTGTTTTTT
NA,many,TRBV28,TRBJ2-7,CAINSRGSNRYEQYF,TGTGCCATCAATTCTCGGGGTTCCAACCGCTACGAGCAGTACTTC
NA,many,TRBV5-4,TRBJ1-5,CASSLGGGQPQHF,TGTGCCAGCAGCTTGGGGGGGGGTCAGCCCCAGCATTTT
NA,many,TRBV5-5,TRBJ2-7,CASSLVGSTYEQYF,TGTGCCAGCAGCTTGGTTGGGAGCACCTACGAGCAGTACTTC
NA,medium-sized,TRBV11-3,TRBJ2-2,CASSRQGAGELFF,TGTGCCAGCAGTCGTCAGGGAGCCGGGGAGCTGTTTTTT
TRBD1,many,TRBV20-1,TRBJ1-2,CSAPGTGDNYGYTF,TGCAGTGCTCCCGGGACAGGAGATAACTATGGCTACACCTTC
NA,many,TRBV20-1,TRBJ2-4,CSANNGVGGHSNIQYF,TGCAGTGCAAACAACGGTGTAGGGGGGCACTCAAACATTCAGTACTTC
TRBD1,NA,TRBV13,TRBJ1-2,CARSSYRGDYGYTF,TGTGCCAGGAGCTCCTACAGGGGGGACTATGGGTACACCTTC
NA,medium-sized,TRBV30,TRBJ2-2,CAWLSGTGAGELFF,TGTGCCTGGCTCTCCGGGACCGGGGCCGGGGAGCTGTTTTTT
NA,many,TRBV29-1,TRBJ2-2,CSVVGDVNTGELFF,TGCAGCGTTGTGGGGGACGTGAACACCGGGGAGCTGTTTTTT
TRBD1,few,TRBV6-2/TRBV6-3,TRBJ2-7,CASTATGDGSYEQYF,TGTGCCAGCACCGCAACAGGGGATGGCTCCTACGAGCAGTACTTC
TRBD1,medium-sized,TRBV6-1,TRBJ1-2,CASKDTGVNYGYTF,TGTGCCAGCAAAGATACAGGGGTGAACTATGGCTACACCTTC
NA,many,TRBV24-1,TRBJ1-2,CATSDQGRGYTF,TGTGCCACCAGTGATCAGGGAAGGGGCTACACCTTC
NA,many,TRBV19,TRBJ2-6,CASSIVEVSGANVLTF,TGTGCCAGTAGTATTGTGGAGGTTTCTGGGGCCAACGTCCTGACTTTC
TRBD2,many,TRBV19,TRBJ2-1,CASSGREGHSDEQFF,TGTGCCAGTAGTGGGCGGGAGGGTCACAGTGATGAGCAGTTCTTC
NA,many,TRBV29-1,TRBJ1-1,CSVEIGRRDTEAFF,TGCAGCGTTGAAATAGGTCGTCGGGACACTGAAGCTTTCTTT
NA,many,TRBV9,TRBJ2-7,CASSVGGGTSEQYF,TGTGCCAGCAGCGTAGGAGGGGGGACCTCCGAGCAGTACTTC
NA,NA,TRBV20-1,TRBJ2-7,CSARYDNEQYF,TGCAGTGCTAGATACGACAACGAGCAGTACTTC
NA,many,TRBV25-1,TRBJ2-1,CASSEYARDEIQEQFF,TGTGCCAGCAGTGAATACGCCCGGGACGAAATACAGGAGCAGTTCTTC
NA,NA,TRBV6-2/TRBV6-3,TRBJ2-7,CSSPNAVLHEQYF,TGTTCCAGCCCCAACGCGGTACTCCACGAGCAGTACTTC